The rows below give T cell receptor beta chains drawn from one sample of a study of radiotherapy plus CTLA-4 blockade in lung cancer. Clones were sequenced by immunoSEQ multiplex PCR, and TCRdb holds only the in-frame ones, with some missing. The sample carries more than 95,000 clones, about four fifths recorded once. Sequencing was performed on peripheral blood, taken from a patient treated with radiotherapy plus ipilimumab. Receptors originate from a human donor with non-small cell lung cancer who had a partial response to radiotherapy plus ipilimumab. Some clones in this sample may be carry-over from other donors' samples. Each CDR3 is given with its conserved first and last residue. The D gene is left open where the match is weak. A clone size is listed for some rows: how often the clone was seen (once, few, many), or a class if it is expanded.

D: TRBD2
J: TRBJ2-2
V: TRBV5-4
size: -
CDR3: CASSFKTSSVGVPGELFF
DNA: TGTGCCAGCAGCTTCAAGACTAGCTCCGTGGGGGTGCCCGGGGAGCTGTTTTTT

D: TRBD1
J: TRBJ1-1
V: TRBV4-3
size: -
CDR3: CASSQEITGGLAEAFF
DNA: TGCGCCAGCAGCCAAGAAATTACAGGGGGCCTCGCTGAAGCTTTCTTT

D: TRBD2
J: TRBJ2-7
V: TRBV7-2
size: -
CDR3: CASTRGKTYEQYF
DNA: TGTGCCAGCACGCGGGGGAAGACCTACGAGCAGTACTTC

D: TRBD2
J: TRBJ2-1
V: TRBV6-1
size: -
CDR3: CASSEQDSGYNEQFF
DNA: TGTGCCAGCAGTGAACAGGATAGCGGGTACAATGAGCAGTTCTTC

D: -
J: TRBJ2-7
V: TRBV28
size: -
CDR3: CASSLGGSAYEQYF
DNA: TGTGCCAGCAGTTTGGGCGGTAGCGCCTACGAGCAGTACTTC

D: TRBD2
J: TRBJ2-2
V: TRBV7-9
size: -
CDR3: CASSLRGGYTGELFF
DNA: TGTGCCAGCAGCTTACGGGGGGGATACACCGGGGAGCTGTTTTTT

D: TRBD1
J: TRBJ2-5
V: TRBV5-4
size: -
CDR3: CASSPRTGVETQYF
DNA: TGTGCCAGCAGCCCGAGGACAGGGGTAGAGACCCAGTACTTC

D: TRBD1
J: TRBJ2-7
V: TRBV6-1
size: -
CDR3: CASSVQRTGTEQYF
DNA: TGTGCCAGCAGTGTACAGCGGACAGGGACCGAGCAGTACTTC

D: -
J: TRBJ1-2
V: TRBV28
size: -
CDR3: CASSLAVVVFNSYTF
DNA: TGTGCCAGCAGTTTGGCCGTTGTGGTGTTTAATAGCTACACCTTC

D: -
J: TRBJ1-5
V: TRBV19
size: -
CDR3: CASSLQVNQPQHF
DNA: TGTGCCAGTAGTCTCCAGGTAAATCAGCCCCAGCATTTT

D: TRBD1
J: TRBJ2-1
V: TRBV19
size: -
CDR3: CASSANRGLENNEQFF
DNA: TGTGCCAGTAGTGCAAACAGGGGGCTGGAGAACAATGAGCAGTTCTTC

D: TRBD2
J: TRBJ2-4
V: TRBV7-8
size: -
CDR3: CASSLARGGQGNIQYF
DNA: TGTGCCAGCAGCTTAGCGCGGGGGGGGCAGGGGAACATTCAGTACTTC

D: TRBD1
J: TRBJ2-4
V: TRBV19
size: once
CDR3: CASSIAGQGLNIQYF
DNA: TGTGCCAGTAGTATAGCCGGACAGGGTTTGAACATTCAGTACTTC

D: -
J: TRBJ2-1
V: TRBV7-6
size: -
CDR3: CASSLASANSYNEQFF
DNA: TGTGCCAGCAGCTTAGCGTCCGCTAACTCCTACAATGAGCAGTTCTTC

D: TRBD1
J: TRBJ1-2
V: TRBV28
size: few
CDR3: CASSPTGQGLNYGYTF
DNA: TGTGCCAGCAGTCCGACCGGACAGGGCCTAAACTATGGCTACACCTTC

D: TRBD1
J: TRBJ2-2
V: TRBV7-6
size: -
CDR3: CASSLGQGNTGELFF
DNA: TGTGCCAGCAGCTTGGGACAGGGAAACACCGGGGAGCTGTTTTTT

D: -
J: TRBJ2-7
V: TRBV7-8
size: -
CDR3: CASSLSTSSYEQYF
DNA: TGTGCCAGCAGCTTAAGTACAAGCTCCTACGAGCAGTACTTC

D: -
J: TRBJ2-6
V: TRBV5-4
size: -
CDR3: CASSPQLAGGANVLTF
DNA: TGTGCCAGCAGTCCCCAGTTAGCTGGTGGGGCCAACGTCCTGACTTTC

D: TRBD1
J: TRBJ2-1
V: TRBV5-4
size: -
CDR3: CASSFDRGPGEQFF
DNA: TGTGCCAGCAGCTTCGACAGGGGGCCTGGTGAGCAGTTCTTC

D: TRBD1
J: TRBJ1-4
V: TRBV28
size: few
CDR3: CASLRGLSEKLFF
DNA: TGTGCCAGTCTCAGGGGGCTGAGTGAAAAACTGTTTTTT